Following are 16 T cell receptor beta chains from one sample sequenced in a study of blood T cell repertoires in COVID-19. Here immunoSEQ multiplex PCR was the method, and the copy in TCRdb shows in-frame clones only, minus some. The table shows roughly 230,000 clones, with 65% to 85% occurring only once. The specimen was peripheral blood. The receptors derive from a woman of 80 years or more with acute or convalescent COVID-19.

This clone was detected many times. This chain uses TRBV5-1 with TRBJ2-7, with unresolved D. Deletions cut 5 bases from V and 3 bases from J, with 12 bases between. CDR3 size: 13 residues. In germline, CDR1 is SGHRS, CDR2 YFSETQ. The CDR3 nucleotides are TGCGCCAGCAGACGTACAGATAACTACGAGCAGTACTTC. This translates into CASRRTDNYEQYF. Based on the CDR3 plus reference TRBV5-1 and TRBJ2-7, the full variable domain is KAGVTQTPRYLIKTRGQQVTLSCSPISGHRSVSWYQQTPGQGLQFLFEYFSETQRNKGNFPGRFSGRQFSNSRSEMNVSTLELGDSALYLCASRRTDNYEQYFGPGTRLTVT.

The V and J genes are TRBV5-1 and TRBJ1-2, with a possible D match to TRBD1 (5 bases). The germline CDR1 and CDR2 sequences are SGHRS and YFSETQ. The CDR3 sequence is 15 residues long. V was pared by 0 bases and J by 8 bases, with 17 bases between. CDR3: CASSLELSWGDGYTF. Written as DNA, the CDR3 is TGCGCCAGCAGCTTGGAACTTTCTTGGGGGGACGGCTACACCTTC.

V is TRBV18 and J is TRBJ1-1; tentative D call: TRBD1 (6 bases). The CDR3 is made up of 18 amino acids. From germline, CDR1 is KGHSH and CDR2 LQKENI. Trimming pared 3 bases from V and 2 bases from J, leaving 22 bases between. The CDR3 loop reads CASSPEDRSIPSNTEAFF. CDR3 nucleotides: TGTGCCAGCTCACCCGAAGACAGGTCCATCCCATCCAACACTGAAGCTTTCTTT.

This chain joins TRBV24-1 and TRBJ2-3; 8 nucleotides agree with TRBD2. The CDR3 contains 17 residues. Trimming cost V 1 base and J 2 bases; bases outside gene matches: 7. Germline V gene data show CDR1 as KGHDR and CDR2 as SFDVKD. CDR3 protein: CATSDLHERGNTDTQYF. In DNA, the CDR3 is TGTGCCACCAGTGATTTACACGAGCGGGGGAACACAGATACGCAGTATTTT.

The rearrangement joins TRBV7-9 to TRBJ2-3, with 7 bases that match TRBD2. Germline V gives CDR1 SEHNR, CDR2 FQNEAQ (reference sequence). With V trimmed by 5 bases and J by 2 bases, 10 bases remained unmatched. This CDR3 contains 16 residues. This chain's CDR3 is CASSRHSGVNTDTQYF. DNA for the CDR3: TGTGCCAGCAGCCGACACAGCGGGGTAAACACAGATACGCAGTATTTT.

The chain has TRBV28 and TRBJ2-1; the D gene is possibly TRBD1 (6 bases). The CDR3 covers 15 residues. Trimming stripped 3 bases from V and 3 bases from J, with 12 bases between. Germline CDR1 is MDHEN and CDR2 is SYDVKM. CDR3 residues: CASSFVQGNYNEQFF. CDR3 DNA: TGTGCCAGCAGTTTTGTGCAGGGGAACTACAATGAGCAGTTCTTC.

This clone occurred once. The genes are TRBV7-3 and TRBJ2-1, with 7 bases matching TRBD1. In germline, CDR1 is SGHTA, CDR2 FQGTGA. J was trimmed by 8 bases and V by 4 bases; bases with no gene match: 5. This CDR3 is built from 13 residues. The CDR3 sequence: CASSSQGTHEQFF. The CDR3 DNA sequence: TGTGCCAGCAGCTCACAGGGGACCCATGAGCAGTTCTTC. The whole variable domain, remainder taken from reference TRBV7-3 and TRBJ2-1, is GAGVSQTPSNKVTEKGKYVELRCDPISGHTALYWYRQSLGQGPEFLIYFQGTGAADDSGLPNDRFFAVRPEGSVSTLKIQRTERGDSAVYLCASSSQGTHEQFFGPGTRLTVL.

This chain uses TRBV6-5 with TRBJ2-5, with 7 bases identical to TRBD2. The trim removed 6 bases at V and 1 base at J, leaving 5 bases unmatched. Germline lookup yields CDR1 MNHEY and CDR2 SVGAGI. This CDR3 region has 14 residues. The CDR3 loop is CASSFSGLQETQYF. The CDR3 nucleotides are TGTGCCAGCAGCTTTAGCGGGCTCCAAGAGACCCAGTACTTC.

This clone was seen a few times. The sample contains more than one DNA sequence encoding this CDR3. CDR3 nucleotides: TGCGCCAGCAGCCCAGGGACAGACGAAAAACTGTTTTTT. It is translated as CASSPGTDEKLFF. This rearrangement joins TRBV5-1 to TRBJ1-4; 7 positions match TRBD1. Germline CDR1 and CDR2: SGHRS and YFSETQ. Trimming cost V 4 bases and J 8 bases; bases outside gene matches: 5. The CDR3 is 13 amino acids.

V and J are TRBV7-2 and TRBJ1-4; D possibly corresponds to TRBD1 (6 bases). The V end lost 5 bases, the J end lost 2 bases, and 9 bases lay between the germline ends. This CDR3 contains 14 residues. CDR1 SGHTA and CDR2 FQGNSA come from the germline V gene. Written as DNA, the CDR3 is TGTGCCAGCAGCCGGGACACGACTAATGAAAAACTGTTTTTT. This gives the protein CASSRDTTNEKLFF. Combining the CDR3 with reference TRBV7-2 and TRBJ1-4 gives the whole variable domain GAGVSQSPSNKVTEKGKDVELRCDPISGHTALYWYRQSLGQGLEFLIYFQGNSAPDKSGLPSDRFSAERTGGSVSTLTIQRTQQEDSAVYLCASSRDTTNEKLFFGSGTQLSVL.

DNA of the CDR3: TGTGCCACCAGTGATAGCTCAGGGGCCAACACCGGGGAGCTGTTTTTT. Translation gives CATSDSSGANTGELFF. V usage is TRBV24-1 and J usage is TRBJ2-2; D may be TRBD1 (6 bases). The CDR3 runs to 16 residues. Trimming took off 3 bases at V and 2 bases at J, with 12 bases between the two ends. Germline CDR1 KGHDR, CDR2 SFDVKD.

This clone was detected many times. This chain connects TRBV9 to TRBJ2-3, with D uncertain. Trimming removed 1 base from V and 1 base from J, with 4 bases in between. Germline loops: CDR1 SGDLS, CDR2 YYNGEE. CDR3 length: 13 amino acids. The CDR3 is CASSVTGTDTQYF. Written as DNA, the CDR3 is TGTGCCAGCAGCGTAACAGGCACAGATACGCAGTATTTT.

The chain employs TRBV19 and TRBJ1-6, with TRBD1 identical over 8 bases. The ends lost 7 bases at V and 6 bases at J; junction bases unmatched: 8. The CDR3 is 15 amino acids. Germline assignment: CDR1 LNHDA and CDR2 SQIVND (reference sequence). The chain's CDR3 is CASKIPGQANSPLHF. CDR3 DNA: TGTGCCAGTAAAATACCGGGACAGGCTAATTCACCCCTCCACTTT.

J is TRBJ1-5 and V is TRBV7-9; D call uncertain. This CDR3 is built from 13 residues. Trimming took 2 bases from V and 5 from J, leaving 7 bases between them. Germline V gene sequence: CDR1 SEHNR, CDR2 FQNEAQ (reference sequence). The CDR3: CASSLYYDQPQHF. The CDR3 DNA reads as TGTGCCAGCAGCTTATACTACGATCAGCCCCAGCATTTT.

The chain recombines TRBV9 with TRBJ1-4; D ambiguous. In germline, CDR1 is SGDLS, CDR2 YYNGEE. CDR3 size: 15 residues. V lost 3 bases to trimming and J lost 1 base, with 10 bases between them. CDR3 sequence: CASSASLVTNEKLFF. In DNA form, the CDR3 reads TGTGCCAGCAGCGCGAGCCTGGTAACTAATGAAAAACTGTTTTTT.

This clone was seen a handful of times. The CDR3: CASSVGTGWSHGYTF. CDR3 coding DNA: TGTGCCAGCAGCGTAGGGACAGGGTGGTCCCATGGCTACACCTTC. The chain carries TRBV9 and TRBJ1-2, with TRBD1 matching over 8 bases. This CDR3 region has 15 residues. V dropped 0 bases and J dropped 6; count of bases not matched to a gene: 7. Germline V gene data show CDR1 as SGDLS and CDR2 as YYNGEE.